This T cell receptor (beta chain) is from a study of blood T cell repertoires in COVID-19. In the study overall: Sites across the United States, Italy and Spain contributed samples from acute and convalescent COVID-19. T cells, B-cell-depleted T cells, or PBMCs provided the cDNA or gDNA that served as material.

Authors' data handling: Nucleated cell counts were estimated from reference gene primer amplification. The assay was immunoSEQ multiplex PCR, and TCRdb's table has in-frame clones only and misses some. V and J calls plus clone size are reproduced from that table; the DNA served to infer D and trimming. The sample includes fewer than 250,000 clones, approximately 78% of them seen just once. V was trimmed by 1 base and J by 0 bases, leaving 16 bases between them. The CDR3 loop spans 18 amino acids. The chain uses TRBV23-1 and TRBJ1-5; D might be TRBD1 (6 bases). TRBV23-1 carries the ORF label, with uncertain function. Sequencing was done on a sample of peripheral blood. This TCR derives from a woman aged 40 to 50 with acute or convalescent COVID-19. CDR3 nucleotides: TGCGCCAGCAGTCAATTTCGGCCAGGGGACTATAGCAATCAGCCCCAGCATTTT. The encoded protein is CASSQFRPGDYSNQPQHF.